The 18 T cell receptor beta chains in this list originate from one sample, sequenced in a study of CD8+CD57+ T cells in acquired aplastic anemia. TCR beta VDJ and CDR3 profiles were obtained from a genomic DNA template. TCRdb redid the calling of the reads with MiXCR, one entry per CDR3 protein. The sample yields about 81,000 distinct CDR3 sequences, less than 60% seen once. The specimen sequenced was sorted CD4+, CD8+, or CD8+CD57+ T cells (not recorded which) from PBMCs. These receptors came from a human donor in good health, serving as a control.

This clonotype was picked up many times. CDR3 region: CSARDRRQTINSPLHF. Here the CDR3 DNA reads TGCAGTGCTAGAGATCGCCGGCAGACCATTAATTCACCCCTCCACTTT. The V and J genes are TRBV20-1 and TRBJ1-6; no clear D. The CDR3 has 16 residues. The ends were cut back, 0 bases at V and 6 bases at J, with 15 bases in the middle. Germline CDR1 and CDR2: DFQATT and SNEGSKA (reference sequence).

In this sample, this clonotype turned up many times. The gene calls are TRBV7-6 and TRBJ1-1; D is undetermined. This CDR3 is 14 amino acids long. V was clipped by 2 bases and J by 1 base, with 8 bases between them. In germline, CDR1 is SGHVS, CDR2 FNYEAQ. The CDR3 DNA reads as TGTGCCAGCAGCTTACTGGCCGAGAACACTGAAGCTTTCTTT. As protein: CASSLLAENTEAFF.

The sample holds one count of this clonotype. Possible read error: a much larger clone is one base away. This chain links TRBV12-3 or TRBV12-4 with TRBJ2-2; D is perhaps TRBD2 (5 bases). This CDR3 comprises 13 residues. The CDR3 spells CASGSVGTGELLF. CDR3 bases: TGTGCCAGCGGGTCGGTCGGCACCGGGGAGCTGCTTTTT.

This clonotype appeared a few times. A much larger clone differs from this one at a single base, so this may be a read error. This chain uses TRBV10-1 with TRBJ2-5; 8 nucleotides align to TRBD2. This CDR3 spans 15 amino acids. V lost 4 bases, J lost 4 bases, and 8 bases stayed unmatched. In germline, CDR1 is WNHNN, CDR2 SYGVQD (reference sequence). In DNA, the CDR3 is TGCGCCAGCAGTGGGCCTGGACTAGCCGGAGAGACCCAGTACTTC. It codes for CASSGPGLAGETQYF.

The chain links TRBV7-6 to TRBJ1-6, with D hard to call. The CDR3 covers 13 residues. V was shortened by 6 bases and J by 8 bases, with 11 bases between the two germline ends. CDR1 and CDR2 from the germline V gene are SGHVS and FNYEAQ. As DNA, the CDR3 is TGTGCCAGCAGTACCCGCTCCGATTCACCCCTCCACTTT. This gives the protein CASSTRSDSPLHF.

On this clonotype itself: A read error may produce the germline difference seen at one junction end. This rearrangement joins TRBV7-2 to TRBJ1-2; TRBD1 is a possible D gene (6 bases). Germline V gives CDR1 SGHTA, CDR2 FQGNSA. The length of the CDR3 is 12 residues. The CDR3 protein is CASSQDSYGYTF. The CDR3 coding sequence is TGCGCCAGCAGCCAGGACAGCTATGGCTACACCTTC. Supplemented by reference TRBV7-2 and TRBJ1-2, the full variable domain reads GAGVSQSPSNKVTEKGKDVELRCDPISGHTALYWYRQSLGQGLEFLIYFQGNSAPDKSGLPSDRFSAERTGGSVSTLTIQRTQQEDSAVYLCASSQDSYGYTFGSGTRLTVV.

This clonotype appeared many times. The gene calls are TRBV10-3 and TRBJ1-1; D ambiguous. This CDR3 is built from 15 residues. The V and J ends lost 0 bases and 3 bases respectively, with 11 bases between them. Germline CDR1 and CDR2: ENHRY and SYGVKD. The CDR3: CAISESKVEHTEAFF. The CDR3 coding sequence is TGTGCCATCAGTGAGTCGAAGGTGGAGCACACTGAAGCTTTCTTT.

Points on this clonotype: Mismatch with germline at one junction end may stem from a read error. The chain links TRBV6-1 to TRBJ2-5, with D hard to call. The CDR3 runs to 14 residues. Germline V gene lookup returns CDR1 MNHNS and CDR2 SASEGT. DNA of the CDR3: TGTGCCAGCGTCGATCCAGAGTACCAAGAGACCCAGCACTTC. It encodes CASVDPEYQETQHF.

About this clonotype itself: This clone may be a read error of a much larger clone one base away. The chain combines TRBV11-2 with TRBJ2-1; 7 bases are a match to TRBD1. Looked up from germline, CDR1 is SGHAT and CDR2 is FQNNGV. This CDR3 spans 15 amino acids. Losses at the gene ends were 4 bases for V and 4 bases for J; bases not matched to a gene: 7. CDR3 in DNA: TGTGCCAGCAGCTCGCGACAGGGCGTGTACAATGAGCAGTTCTTC. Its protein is CASSSRQGVYNEQFF. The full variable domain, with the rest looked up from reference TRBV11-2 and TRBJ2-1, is EAGVAQSPRYKIIEKRQSVAFWCNPISGHATLYWYQQILGQGPKLLIQFQNNGVVDDSQLPKDRFSAERLKGVDSTLKIQPAKLEDSAVYLCASSSRQGVYNEQFFGPGTRLTVL.

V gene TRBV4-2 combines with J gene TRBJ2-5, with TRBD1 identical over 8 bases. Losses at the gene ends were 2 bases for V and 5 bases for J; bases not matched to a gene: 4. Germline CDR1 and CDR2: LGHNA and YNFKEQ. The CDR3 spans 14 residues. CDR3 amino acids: CASSQRTGRETQYF. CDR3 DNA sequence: TGTGCCAGCAGCCAACGGACAGGGAGGGAGACCCAGTACTTC.

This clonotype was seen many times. CDR3 region: CASSQESRGSTFYEQYF. The CDR3 DNA reads as TGCGCCAGCAGCCAAGAATCTCGTGGGAGTACCTTCTACGAGCAGTACTTC. The chain is built from TRBV4-1 and TRBJ2-7; D perhaps matches TRBD2 (5 bases). In germline, CDR1 is MGHRA, CDR2 YSYEKL. CDR3 size: 17 residues. Trimming pared 0 bases from V and 3 bases from J, leaving 18 bases between.

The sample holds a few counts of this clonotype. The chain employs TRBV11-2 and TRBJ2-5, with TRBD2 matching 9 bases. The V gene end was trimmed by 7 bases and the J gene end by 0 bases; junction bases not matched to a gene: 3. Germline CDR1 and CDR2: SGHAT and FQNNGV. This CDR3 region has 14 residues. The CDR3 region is CASTIAGDQETQYF. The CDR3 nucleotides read TGTGCCAGCACCATAGCGGGGGACCAAGAGACCCAGTACTTC.

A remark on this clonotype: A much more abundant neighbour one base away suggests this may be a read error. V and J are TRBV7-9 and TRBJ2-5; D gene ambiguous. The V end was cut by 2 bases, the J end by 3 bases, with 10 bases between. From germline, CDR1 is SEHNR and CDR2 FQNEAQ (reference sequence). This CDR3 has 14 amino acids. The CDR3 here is CASSLIPEEETQYF. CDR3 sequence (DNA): TGTGCCAGCAGCTTAATCCCGGAAGAAGAGACCCAGTACTTC.

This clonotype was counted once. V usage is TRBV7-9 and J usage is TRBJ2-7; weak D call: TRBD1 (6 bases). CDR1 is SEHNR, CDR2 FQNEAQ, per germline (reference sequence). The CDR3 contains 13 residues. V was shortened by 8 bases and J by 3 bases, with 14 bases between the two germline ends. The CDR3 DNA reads TGTGCCAGCCCTGGGCAGGGGAACTACGAGCAGTACTTC. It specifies CASPGQGNYEQYF.

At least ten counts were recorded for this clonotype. The CDR3 sequence: CAISEGRGIGTEAFF. In DNA form, the CDR3 reads TGTGCCATCAGTGAAGGTCGGGGAATAGGCACTGAAGCTTTCTTT. The chain recombines TRBV10-3 with TRBJ1-1; no firm D call. The CDR3 has 15 residues. V was clipped by 3 bases and J by 4 bases, with 15 bases between them. Germline assignment: CDR1 ENHRY and CDR2 SYGVKD.

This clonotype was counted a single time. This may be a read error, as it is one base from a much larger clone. CDR3: CAISESSRTGSYGHTF. The CDR3 nucleotides read TGTGCCATCAGTGAGTCTTCCCGAACAGGGAGCTATGGCCACACCTTC. The chain recombines TRBV10-3 with TRBJ1-2, with TRBD1 as a possible D gene (6 bases). CDR1 ENHRY and CDR2 SYGVKD come from the germline V gene. The CDR3 totals 16 residues.

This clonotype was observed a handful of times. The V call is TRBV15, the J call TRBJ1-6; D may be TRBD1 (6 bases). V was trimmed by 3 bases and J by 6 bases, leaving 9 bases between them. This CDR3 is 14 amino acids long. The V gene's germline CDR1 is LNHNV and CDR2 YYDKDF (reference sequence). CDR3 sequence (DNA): TGTGCCACCAGCAGCGGCAGGGGTAATTCACCCCTCCACTTT. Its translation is CATSSGRGNSPLHF. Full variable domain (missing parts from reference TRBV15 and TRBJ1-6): DAMVIQNPRYQVTQFGKPVTLSCSQTLNHNVMYWYQQKSSQAPKLLFHYYDKDFNNEADTPDNFQSRRPNTSFCFLDIRSPGLGDTAMYLCATSSGRGNSPLHFGNGTRLTVT.

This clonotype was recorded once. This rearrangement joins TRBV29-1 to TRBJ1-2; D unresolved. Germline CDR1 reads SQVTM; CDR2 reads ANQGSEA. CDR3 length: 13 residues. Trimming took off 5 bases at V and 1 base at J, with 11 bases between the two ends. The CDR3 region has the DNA TGCAGCGTTAATGACGGGAATAACTATGGCTACACCTTC. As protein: CSVNDGNNYGYTF.